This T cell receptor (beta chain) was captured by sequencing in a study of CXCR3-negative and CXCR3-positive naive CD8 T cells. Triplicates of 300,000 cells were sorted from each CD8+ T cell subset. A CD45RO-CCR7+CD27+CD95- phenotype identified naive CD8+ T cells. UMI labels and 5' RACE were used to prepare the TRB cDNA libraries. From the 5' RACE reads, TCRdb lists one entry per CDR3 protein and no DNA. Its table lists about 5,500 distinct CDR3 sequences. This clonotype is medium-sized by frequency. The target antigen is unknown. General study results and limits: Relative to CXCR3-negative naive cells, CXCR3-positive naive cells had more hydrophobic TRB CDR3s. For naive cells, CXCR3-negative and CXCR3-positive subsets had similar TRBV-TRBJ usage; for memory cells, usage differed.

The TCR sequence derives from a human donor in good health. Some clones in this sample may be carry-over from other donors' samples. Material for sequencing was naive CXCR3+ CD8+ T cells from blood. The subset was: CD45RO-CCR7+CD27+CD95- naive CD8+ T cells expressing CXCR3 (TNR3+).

CDR3: CASSLWASNQPQHF. This chain uses TRBV12-3 or TRBV12-4 with TRBJ1-5; as DNA is missing, the TRBD1 call by TCRdb cannot be tested. The CDR3 consists of 14 residues.